The 29 T cell receptor beta chains below come from one sample, sequenced in a study of blood T cell repertoires in COVID-19 (dated by TCRdb to about 2020). The library was obtained by the immunoSEQ multiplex PCR assay. TCRdb limited this immuneACCESS table to in-frame rearrangements with V and J called. A share of clones is missing; checked studies link under half to unresolved V genes, and the rest is unexplained. The sample profile shows 140,000 or so clones; 88% of them were found once. The top ten clones comprise approximately 1.8% of the sample. The specimen sequenced was peripheral blood. The receptors shown here come from a man in his 70s with acute or convalescent COVID-19.

CDR3 sequence: CASSEFGETNEKLFF. CDR3 bases: TGTGCCAGCAGTGAATTCGGGGAAACTAATGAAAAACTGTTTTTT. V usage is TRBV25-1 and J usage is TRBJ1-4; D uncertain. Trimming stripped 1 base from V and 1 base from J, with 7 bases between. The CDR3 runs 15 residues. CDR1 is MGHDK, CDR2 SYGVNS, per germline.

J is TRBJ1-5 and V is TRBV4-1, with a tentative D call TRBD1 (6 bases). From germline, CDR1 is MGHRA and CDR2 YSYEKL. V was cut by 4 bases and J by 8 bases, with 18 bases left in between. CDR3 length equals 15 residues. The CDR3 loop is CASSPRGEPGEPQHF. In DNA, the CDR3 is TGCGCCAGCAGCCCCCGGGGGGAACCAGGGGAGCCCCAGCATTTT.

Only a few counts were recorded for this clone. The chain recombines TRBV19 with TRBJ1-5; no definite D call. Per the germline V gene, CDR1 is LNHDA and CDR2 is SQIVND (reference sequence). The CDR3 contains 15 residues. Trimming took off 2 bases at V and 1 base at J, with 9 bases between the two ends. CDR3: CASSITAQSNQPQHF. The CDR3 nucleotides are TGTGCCAGTAGTATAACGGCACAGAGCAATCAGCCCCAGCATTTT.

V gene TRBV28 combines with J gene TRBJ2-7; 9 positions match TRBD1. The junction had 15 bases not matched to a gene; V was cut back by 5 bases and J by 7 bases. Germline V gene lookup returns CDR1 MDHEN and CDR2 SYDVKM. The CDR3 length is 16 residues. The CDR3 loop reads CASSPDLGQGAWEQYF. DNA of the CDR3: TGTGCCAGCAGTCCGGACCTGGGACAGGGCGCCTGGGAGCAGTACTTC.

This clone was observed a single time. The rearrangement links TRBV10-3 to TRBJ1-2, with D possibly TRBD1 on 6 matching bases. V lost 0 bases and J lost 7, with 12 bases in between. CDR3 size: 14 residues. The germline CDR1 and CDR2 sequences are ENHRY and SYGVKD. The CDR3 spells CAISESVQGSGYTF. The DNA of the CDR3 is TGTGCCATCAGTGAGTCAGTACAGGGTAGTGGCTACACCTTC.

The chain joins TRBV3-1 (or the pseudogene TRBV3-2) to TRBJ1-5; TRBD1 agrees at 9 bases. The V segment lost 0 bases and the J segment 0 bases; nucleotides outside the gene matches: 6. The CDR3 has 18 amino acids. Germline V gene sequence: CDR1 LGHDT, CDR2 YNNKEL (reference sequence). The CDR3 reads CASSQEGQGPYSNQPQHF. The CDR3, as DNA: TGTGCCAGCAGCCAAGAGGGACAGGGTCCTTATAGCAATCAGCCCCAGCATTTT.

This chain links TRBV12-3 or TRBV12-4 with TRBJ2-7; a possible D gene is TRBD2 (7 bases). Trimming pared 3 bases from V and 5 bases from J, leaving 11 bases between. This CDR3 has 13 amino acids. This CDR3 reads CASSFQGRDEQYF. DNA of the CDR3: TGTGCCAGCAGTTTCCAGGGGAGGGACGAGCAGTACTTC.

This clone was seen only a few times. J is TRBJ2-1 and V is TRBV19; tentatively, D is TRBD1 (6 bases). Germline CDR1 is LNHDA and CDR2 is SQIVND (reference sequence). Trimming pared 4 bases from V and 5 bases from J, leaving 15 bases between. The CDR3 is made up of 15 amino acids. The DNA of the CDR3 is TGTGCCAGTAGTAAGTTAGACGGACAGCACAATGAGCAGTTCTTC. Translated: CASSKLDGQHNEQFF.

The V gene is TRBV10-3, the J gene TRBJ2-1, with a tentative D call TRBD1 (7 bases). CDR3 length: 16 residues. V lost 2 bases, J lost 4 bases, and 15 bases lay in between. CDR1 is ENHRY and CDR2 is SYGVKD in the germline V gene. The CDR3 loop reads CAISETSRGKYNEQFF. The CDR3 coding sequence is TGTGCCATCAGTGAGACTAGCAGGGGGAAATACAATGAGCAGTTCTTC.

This clone was counted only a few times. The genes are TRBV7-8 and TRBJ1-5; D unclear. Germline CDR1 SGHVS, CDR2 FQNEAQ. The CDR3 runs 15 residues. The V end lost 7 bases, the J end lost 0 bases, and 13 bases lay between the germline ends. The CDR3 protein is CASTSKPYSNQPQHF. CDR3 in DNA: TGTGCCAGCACCTCTAAACCTTATAGCAATCAGCCCCAGCATTTT. The full variable domain, with the rest looked up from reference TRBV7-8 and TRBJ1-5, is GAGVSQSPRYKVAKRGQDVALRCDPISGHVSLFWYQQALGQGPEFLTYFQNEAQLDKSGLPSDRFFAERPEGSVSTLKIQRTQQEDSAVYLCASTSKPYSNQPQHFGDGTRLSIL.

The V call is TRBV24-1, the J call TRBJ1-1; weak D call: TRBD1 (5 bases). Germline values: CDR1 KGHDR, CDR2 SFDVKD. V lost 5 bases, J lost 2 bases, and 8 bases lay in between. The CDR3 loop spans 13 amino acids. The CDR3 region is CATSGQSNTEAFF. CDR3 nucleotide sequence: TGTGCCACCAGTGGACAGTCAAACACTGAAGCTTTCTTT.

The chain joins TRBV7-3 to TRBJ2-1, with 10 positions matching TRBD2. The CDR3 covers 15 residues. Germline assignment: CDR1 SGHTA and CDR2 FQGTGA. The trim removed 5 bases at V and 12 bases at J, leaving 13 bases unmatched. CDR3 sequence: CASSLLAGAPKGQFF. In DNA form, the CDR3 reads TGTGCCAGCAGCCTTCTAGCGGGAGCTCCCAAGGGGCAGTTCTTC.

The chain links TRBV19 to TRBJ2-3, with TRBD2 identical over 8 bases. The CDR3 runs to 15 residues. V gave up 5 bases and J gave up 1 base; unmatched junction bases: 5. CDR1 LNHDA and CDR2 SQIVND come from the germline V gene (reference sequence). This CDR3 is CASSLDSGGTDTQYF. The DNA for the CDR3 is TGTGCCAGTAGTCTGGATAGCGGGGGCACAGATACGCAGTATTTT. Full variable domain (remainder filled in from reference TRBV19 and TRBJ2-3): DGGITQSPKYLFRKEGQNVTLSCEQNLNHDAMYWYRQDPGQGLRLIYYSQIVNDFQKGDIAEGYSVSREKKESFPLTVTSAQKNPTAFYLCASSLDSGGTDTQYFGPGTRLTVL.

This clone appeared many times. The V and J genes are TRBV3-1 (or the pseudogene TRBV3-2) and TRBJ1-5; perhaps TRBD1 as D (5 bases). CDR1 and CDR2 from the germline V gene are LGHDT and YNNKEL (reference sequence). The CDR3 sequence is 13 residues long. V shed 2 bases and J shed 5 bases, with 7 bases lying between them. CDR3 coding DNA: TGTGCCAGCAGCCAATCCAGGGATCAGCCCCAGCATTTT. Amino acids: CASSQSRDQPQHF.

The J gene is TRBJ1-2, the V gene TRBV4-2, with D hard to call. The CDR3 loop spans 14 amino acids. Germline CDR1 reads LGHNA; CDR2 reads YNFKEQ. The V gene lost 3 bases and the J gene lost 3 bases, with 11 bases spanning the gap. This chain's CDR3 is CASSQAREYYGYTF. CDR3 DNA sequence: TGTGCCAGCAGCCAGGCTCGGGAATACTATGGCTACACCTTC.

The rearrangement uses TRBV16 and TRBJ2-3; 8 nucleotides align to TRBD1. The J segment lost 2 bases and the V segment lost 1 base, leaving 2 bases of the junction unmatched. The CDR3 is 15 amino acids. Germline CDR1 reads KGHSY; CDR2 reads FQNENV. The CDR3 bases are TGTGCCAGCAGCCAATACCAGGGGGCCACAGATACGCAGTATTTT. It translates to CASSQYQGATDTQYF.

The CDR3 DNA reads as TGTGCCAGCACGCAGACGAACACCGGGGAGCTGTTTTTT. This gives the protein CASTQTNTGELFF. V and J are TRBV11-2 and TRBJ2-2; no clear D gene. CDR1 is SGHAT, CDR2 FQNNGV, per germline. V dropped 7 bases and J dropped 0 bases, with 6 bases sitting between them. The CDR3 sequence is 13 residues long.

This clone was counted a single time. The CDR3 coding sequence is TGCGCCAGCAGCGCTGGGGCAGCCTCCTACAATGAGCAGTTCTTC. Its translation: CASSAGAASYNEQFF. V usage is TRBV5-1 and J usage is TRBJ2-1, with D tentatively TRBD1 (5 bases). This CDR3 has 15 amino acids. Per germline, CDR1 SGHRS and CDR2 YFSETQ. V lost 4 bases and J lost 0, with 11 bases in between.

The genes are TRBV6-2 or TRBV6-3 and TRBJ2-7, with TRBD2 as a possible D gene (5 bases). The germline V gene encodes CDR1 MNHEY and CDR2 SVGEGT. V lost 0 bases and J 2 bases, leaving 8 bases between the germline ends. This CDR3 region has 14 residues. CDR3 protein: CASSYSMRAYEQYF. CDR3 bases: TGTGCCAGCAGTTACTCGATGAGGGCCTACGAGCAGTACTTC.

V and J are TRBV5-6 and TRBJ1-3; TRBD1 might be the D (5 bases). CDR1 is SGHDT, CDR2 YYEEEE, per germline. The CDR3 runs 15 residues. Between the trimmed V and J ends, which lost 0 bases and 3 bases, there was a span of 10 bases. The CDR3 loop reads CASSLAGRDGNTIYF. The CDR3 DNA reads as TGTGCCAGCAGCTTGGCCGGCAGGGATGGAAACACCATATATTTT.

The CDR3: CASRLGTVNTEAFF. Written as DNA, the CDR3 is TGTGCCAGCAGATTAGGGACAGTGAACACTGAAGCTTTCTTT. V is TRBV6-5 and J is TRBJ1-1; 7 positions match TRBD1. This CDR3 contains 14 residues. The junction had 4 bases not matched to a gene; V was cut back by 6 bases and J by 0 bases. CDR1 is MNHEY, CDR2 SVGAGI, per germline.

The rearrangement links TRBV30 to TRBJ1-4; perhaps TRBD1 as D (6 bases). CDR3 length: 12 amino acids. Germline loops: CDR1 GTSNPN, CDR2 SVGIG (reference sequence). The V and J ends lost 2 bases and 8 bases respectively, with 9 bases between them. CDR3 sequence reads: CAWSSTGEKLFF. Written as DNA, the CDR3 is TGTGCCTGGAGTTCTACAGGGGAAAAACTGTTTTTT.

The chain is built from TRBV19 and TRBJ1-5, with 7 bases aligning to TRBD1. J gave up 6 bases and V 7 bases, and 6 bases lay outside the gene matches. The length of the CDR3 is 13 residues. Germline V gives CDR1 LNHDA, CDR2 SQIVND (reference sequence). Here the CDR3 reads CASTDRDGQPQHF. The CDR3 region has the DNA TGTGCCAGTACCGACAGGGACGGTCAGCCCCAGCATTTT.

The V gene is TRBV7-2, the J gene TRBJ2-2; D gene uncertain. Germline V gene sequence: CDR1 SGHTA, CDR2 FQGNSA. Deletions cut 5 bases from V and 7 bases from J, with 17 bases between. The CDR3 has 15 residues. The CDR3 loop reads CASSHLSRRLGELFF. The CDR3 coding sequence is TGTGCCAGCAGCCATCTGAGTAGGAGACTCGGGGAGCTGTTTTTT. The whole variable domain, remainder taken from reference TRBV7-2 and TRBJ2-2, is GAGVSQSPSNKVTEKGKDVELRCDPISGHTALYWYRQSLGQGLEFLIYFQGNSAPDKSGLPSDRFSAERTGGSVSTLTIQRTQQEDSAVYLCASSHLSRRLGELFFGEGSRLTVL.

J is TRBJ2-7 and V is TRBV18; tentatively, D is TRBD1 (5 bases). The CDR3 has 14 amino acids. The V gene's germline CDR1 is KGHSH and CDR2 LQKENI. Trimming stripped 3 bases from V and 5 bases from J, with 14 bases between. Here the CDR3 reads CASSPLQTDNEQYF. The CDR3 coding sequence is TGTGCCAGCTCACCCCTTCAGACAGATAACGAGCAGTACTTC.

The chain is built from TRBV28 and TRBJ1-2; D perhaps matches TRBD1 (5 bases). The germline gives CDR1 MDHEN, CDR2 SYDVKM. This CDR3 spans 14 amino acids. With 2 bases removed from V and 8 bases from J, the gap between germline ends came to 15 bases. The CDR3: CASSLDWRGGGYTF. The DNA for the CDR3 is TGTGCCAGCAGTTTAGACTGGCGCGGGGGGGGCTACACCTTC.

The chain recombines TRBV5-8 with TRBJ2-3; 9 nucleotides align to TRBD1. The J segment lost 3 bases and the V segment lost 9 bases, leaving 8 bases of the junction unmatched. Germline values: CDR1 SGHTS, CDR2 YDEGEE. This CDR3 has 14 residues. The CDR3 DNA follows: TGTGCCACCTCCGGGACAGGGCTAACAGATACGCAGTATTTT. The encoded protein is CATSGTGLTDTQYF.

V usage is TRBV27 and J usage is TRBJ2-7, with 10 bases lining up with TRBD1. Trimming cost V 5 bases and J 8 bases; bases outside gene matches: 6. The CDR3 loop spans 13 amino acids. In germline, CDR1 is MNHEY, CDR2 SMNVEV (reference sequence). This chain's CDR3 is CASSRDRGQQQYF. The CDR3 DNA sequence: TGTGCCAGCAGTCGGGACAGGGGTCAGCAGCAGTACTTC.

This chain uses TRBV28 with TRBJ2-3; tentatively, D is TRBD1 (6 bases). The CDR3 length is 15 residues. Trimming cost V 2 bases and J 0 bases, with 9 bases left between them. CDR1 MDHEN and CDR2 SYDVKM come from the germline V gene. In DNA, the CDR3 is TGTGCCAGCAGTTTAAACAGGGAGAGCACAGATACGCAGTATTTT. Protein product: CASSLNRESTDTQYF. The whole variable domain, remainder taken from reference TRBV28 and TRBJ2-3, is DVKVTQSSRYLVKRTGEKVFLECVQDMDHENMFWYRQDPGLGLRLIYFSYDVKMKEKGDIPEGYSVSREKKERFSLILESASTNQTSMYLCASSLNRESTDTQYFGPGTRLTVL.